This TCR beta chain was obtained from a study of blood T cell repertoires in COVID-19. About the research overall: COVID-19 samples from acute and convalescent phases originated in the United States, Italy and Spain. Sources were T cells, B-cell-depleted T cells, or PBMCs; the material itself was cDNA or gDNA.

Study processing details: Amplification from reference gene primers served as the basis for estimated nucleated cell counts. Sequencing used immunoSEQ multiplex PCR; TCRdb keeps in-frame clones, though not all of them. That table furnishes V, J and clone size, whereas the DNA furnished D and trimming. Of around 100,000 clones in the sample, 80% were seen once. V lost 6 bases, J lost 1 base, and 5 bases stayed unmatched. Germline CDR1 and CDR2: MNHNY and SVGAGI (reference sequence). The CDR3 is 15 amino acids. Input material: peripheral blood. The rearrangement links TRBV6-6 to TRBJ1-5; 8 bases are shared with TRBD1. This receptor was identified in a woman aged 65 to 85 with acute or convalescent COVID-19. CDR3 DNA sequence: TGTGCCAGCAGACAGGGGGATGGAAGCAATCAGCCCCAGCATTTT. Its protein is CASRQGDGSNQPQHF.